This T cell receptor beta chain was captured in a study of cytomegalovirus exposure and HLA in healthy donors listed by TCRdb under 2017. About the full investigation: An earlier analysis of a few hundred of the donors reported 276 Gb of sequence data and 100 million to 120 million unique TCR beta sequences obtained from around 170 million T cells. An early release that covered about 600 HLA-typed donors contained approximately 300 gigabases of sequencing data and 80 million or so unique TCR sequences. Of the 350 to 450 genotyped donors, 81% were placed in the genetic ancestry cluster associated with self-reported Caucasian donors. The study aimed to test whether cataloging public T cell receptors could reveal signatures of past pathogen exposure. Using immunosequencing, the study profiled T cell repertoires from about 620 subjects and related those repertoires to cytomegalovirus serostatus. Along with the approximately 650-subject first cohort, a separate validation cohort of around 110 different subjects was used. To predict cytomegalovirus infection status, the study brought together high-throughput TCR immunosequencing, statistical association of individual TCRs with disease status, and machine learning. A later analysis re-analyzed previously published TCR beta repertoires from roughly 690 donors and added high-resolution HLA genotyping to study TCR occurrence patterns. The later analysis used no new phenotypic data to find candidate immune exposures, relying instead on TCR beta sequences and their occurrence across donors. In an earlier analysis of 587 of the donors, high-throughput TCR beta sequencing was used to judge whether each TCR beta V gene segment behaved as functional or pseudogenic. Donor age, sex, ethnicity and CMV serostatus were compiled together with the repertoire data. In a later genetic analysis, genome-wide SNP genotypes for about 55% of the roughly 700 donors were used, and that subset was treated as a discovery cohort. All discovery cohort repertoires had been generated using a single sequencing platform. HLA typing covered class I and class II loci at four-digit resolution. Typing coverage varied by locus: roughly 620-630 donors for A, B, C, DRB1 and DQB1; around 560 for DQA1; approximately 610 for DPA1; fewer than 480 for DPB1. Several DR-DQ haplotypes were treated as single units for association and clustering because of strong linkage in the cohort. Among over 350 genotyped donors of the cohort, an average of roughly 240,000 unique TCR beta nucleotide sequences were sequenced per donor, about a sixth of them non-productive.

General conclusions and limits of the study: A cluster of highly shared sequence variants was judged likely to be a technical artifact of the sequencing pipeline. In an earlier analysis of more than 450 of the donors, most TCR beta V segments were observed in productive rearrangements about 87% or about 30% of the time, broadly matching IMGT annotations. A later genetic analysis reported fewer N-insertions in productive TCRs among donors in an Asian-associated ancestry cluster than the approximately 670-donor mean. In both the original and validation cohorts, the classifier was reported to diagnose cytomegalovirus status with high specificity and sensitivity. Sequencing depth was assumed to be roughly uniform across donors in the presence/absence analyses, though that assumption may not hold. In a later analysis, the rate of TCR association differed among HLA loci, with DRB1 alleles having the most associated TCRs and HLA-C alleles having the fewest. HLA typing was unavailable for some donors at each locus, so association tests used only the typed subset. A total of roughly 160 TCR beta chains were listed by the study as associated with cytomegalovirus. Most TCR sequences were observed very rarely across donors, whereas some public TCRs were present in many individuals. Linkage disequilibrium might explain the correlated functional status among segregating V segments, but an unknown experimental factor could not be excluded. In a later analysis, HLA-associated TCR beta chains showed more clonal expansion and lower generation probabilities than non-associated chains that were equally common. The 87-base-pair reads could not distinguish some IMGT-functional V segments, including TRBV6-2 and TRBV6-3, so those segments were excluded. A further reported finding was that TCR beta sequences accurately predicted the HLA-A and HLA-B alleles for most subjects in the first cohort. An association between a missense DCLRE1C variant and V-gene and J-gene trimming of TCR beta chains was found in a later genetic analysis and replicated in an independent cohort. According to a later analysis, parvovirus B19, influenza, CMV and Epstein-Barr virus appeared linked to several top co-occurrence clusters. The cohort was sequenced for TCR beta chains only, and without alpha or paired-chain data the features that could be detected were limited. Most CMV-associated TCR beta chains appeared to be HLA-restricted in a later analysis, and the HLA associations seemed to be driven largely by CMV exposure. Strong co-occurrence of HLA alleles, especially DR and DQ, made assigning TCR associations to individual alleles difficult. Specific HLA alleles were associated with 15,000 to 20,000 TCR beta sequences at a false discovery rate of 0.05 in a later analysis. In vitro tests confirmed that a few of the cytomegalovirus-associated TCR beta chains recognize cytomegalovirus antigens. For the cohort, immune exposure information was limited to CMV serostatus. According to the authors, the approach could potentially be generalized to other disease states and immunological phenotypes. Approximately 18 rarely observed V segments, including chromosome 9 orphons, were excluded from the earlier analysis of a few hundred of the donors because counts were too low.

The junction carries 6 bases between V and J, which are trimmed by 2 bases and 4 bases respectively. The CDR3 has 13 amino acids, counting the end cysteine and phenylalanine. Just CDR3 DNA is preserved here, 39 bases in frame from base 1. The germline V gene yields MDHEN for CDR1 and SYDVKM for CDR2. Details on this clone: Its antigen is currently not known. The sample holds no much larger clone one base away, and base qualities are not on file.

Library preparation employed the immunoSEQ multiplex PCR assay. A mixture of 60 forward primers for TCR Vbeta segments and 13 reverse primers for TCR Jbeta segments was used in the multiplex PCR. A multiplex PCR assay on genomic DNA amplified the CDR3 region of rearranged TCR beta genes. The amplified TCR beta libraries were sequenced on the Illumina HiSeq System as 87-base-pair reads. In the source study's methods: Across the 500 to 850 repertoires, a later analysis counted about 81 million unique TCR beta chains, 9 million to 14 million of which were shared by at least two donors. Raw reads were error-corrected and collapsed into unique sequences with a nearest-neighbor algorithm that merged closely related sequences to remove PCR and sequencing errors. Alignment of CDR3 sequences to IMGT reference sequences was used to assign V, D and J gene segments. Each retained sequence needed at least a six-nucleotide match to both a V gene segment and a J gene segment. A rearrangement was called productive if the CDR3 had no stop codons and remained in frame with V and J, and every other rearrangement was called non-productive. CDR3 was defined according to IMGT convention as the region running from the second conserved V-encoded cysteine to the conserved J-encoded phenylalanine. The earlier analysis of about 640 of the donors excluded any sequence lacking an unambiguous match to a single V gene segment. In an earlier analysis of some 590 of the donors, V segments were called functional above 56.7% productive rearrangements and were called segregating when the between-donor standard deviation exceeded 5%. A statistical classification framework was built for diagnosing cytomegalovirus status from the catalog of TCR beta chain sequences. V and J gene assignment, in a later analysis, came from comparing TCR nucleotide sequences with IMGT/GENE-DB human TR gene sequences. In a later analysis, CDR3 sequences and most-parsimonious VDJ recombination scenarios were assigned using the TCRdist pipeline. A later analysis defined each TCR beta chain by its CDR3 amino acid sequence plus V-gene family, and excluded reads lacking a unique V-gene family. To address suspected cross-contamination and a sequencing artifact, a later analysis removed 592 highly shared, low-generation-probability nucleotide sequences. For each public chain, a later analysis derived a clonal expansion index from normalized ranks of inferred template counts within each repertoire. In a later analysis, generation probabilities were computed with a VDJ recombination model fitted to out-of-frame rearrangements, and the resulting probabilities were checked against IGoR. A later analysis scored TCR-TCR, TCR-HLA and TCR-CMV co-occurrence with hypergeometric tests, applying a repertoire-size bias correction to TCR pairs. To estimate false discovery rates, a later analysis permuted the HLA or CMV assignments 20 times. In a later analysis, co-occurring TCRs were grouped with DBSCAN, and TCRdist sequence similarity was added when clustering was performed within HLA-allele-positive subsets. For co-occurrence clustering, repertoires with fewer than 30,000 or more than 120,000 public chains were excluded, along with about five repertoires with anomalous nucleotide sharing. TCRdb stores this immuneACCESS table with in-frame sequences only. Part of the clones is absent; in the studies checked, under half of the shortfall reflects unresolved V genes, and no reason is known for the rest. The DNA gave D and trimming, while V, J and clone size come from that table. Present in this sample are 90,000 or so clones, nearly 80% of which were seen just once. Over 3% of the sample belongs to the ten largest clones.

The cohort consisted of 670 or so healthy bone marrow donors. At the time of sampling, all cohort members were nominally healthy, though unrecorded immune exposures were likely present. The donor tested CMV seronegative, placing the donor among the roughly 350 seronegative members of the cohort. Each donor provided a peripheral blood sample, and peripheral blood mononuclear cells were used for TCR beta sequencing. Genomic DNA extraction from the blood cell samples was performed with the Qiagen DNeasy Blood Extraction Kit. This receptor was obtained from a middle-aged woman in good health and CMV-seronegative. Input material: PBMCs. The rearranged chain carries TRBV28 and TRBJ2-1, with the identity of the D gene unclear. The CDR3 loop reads CASSLTIYNEQFF. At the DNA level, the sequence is TGTGCCAGCAGTTTAACAATATACAATGAGCAGTTCTTC. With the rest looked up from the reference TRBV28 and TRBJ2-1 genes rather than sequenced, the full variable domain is DVKVTQSSRYLVKRTGEKVFLECVQDMDHENMFWYRQDPGLGLRLIYFSYDVKMKEKGDIPEGYSVSREKKERFSLILESASTNQTSMYLCASSLTIYNEQFFGPGTRLTVL.